The sequence of this TCR beta chain was determined in a study of T cell responses to AZD1222 COVID-19 vaccine. Study results and limitations: Without day 14 samples, only post-peak T cell repertoires were studied. Unmutated variant regions are reportedly targeted by nearly half of spike-specific TCRs. Just six people given AZD1222 tested seropositive at baseline. Donor demographics were predominantly white British with a female majority; clonal diversity may be underestimated.

Sequencing was performed with immunoSEQ multiplex PCR; in TCRdb, only in-frame clones are kept and a portion is missing. The sample comprises 95,000 to 150,000 clones, about 92% of which are singletons, and about 4% rests with the top ten. As concerns this clone: Its antigen is still unknown.

The germline gives CDR1 KGHDR, CDR2 SFDVKD. Trimming took 7 bases from V and 2 from J, leaving 9 bases between them. This CDR3 region has 13 residues. Sequences were derived from peripheral blood, sampled on day 0 of MenACWY control vaccination. This clonotype was sampled from an adult in good health. This chain joins TRBV24-1 and TRBJ2-3, with TRBD1 as a possible D gene (6 bases). This CDR3 reads CATRGQYTDTQYF. In nucleotides, the CDR3 is TGTGCCACCAGAGGACAGTACACAGATACGCAGTATTTT.